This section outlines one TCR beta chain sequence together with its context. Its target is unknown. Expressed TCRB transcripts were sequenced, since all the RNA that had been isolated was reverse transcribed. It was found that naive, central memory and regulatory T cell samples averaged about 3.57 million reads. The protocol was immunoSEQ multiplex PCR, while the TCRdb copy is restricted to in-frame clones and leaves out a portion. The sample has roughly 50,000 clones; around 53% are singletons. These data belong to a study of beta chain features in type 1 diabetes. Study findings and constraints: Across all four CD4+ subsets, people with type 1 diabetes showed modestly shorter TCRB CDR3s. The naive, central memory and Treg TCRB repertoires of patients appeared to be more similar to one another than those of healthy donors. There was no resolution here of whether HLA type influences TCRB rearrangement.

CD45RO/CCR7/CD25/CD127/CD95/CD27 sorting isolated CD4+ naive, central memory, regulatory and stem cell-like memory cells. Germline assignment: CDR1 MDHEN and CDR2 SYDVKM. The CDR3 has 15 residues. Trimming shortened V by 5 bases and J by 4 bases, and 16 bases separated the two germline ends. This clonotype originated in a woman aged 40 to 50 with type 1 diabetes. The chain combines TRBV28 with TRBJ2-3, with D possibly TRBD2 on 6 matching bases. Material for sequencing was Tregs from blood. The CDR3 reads CASSPSGRGSDTQYF. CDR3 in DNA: TGTGCCAGCAGTCCCTCCGGCCGGGGGTCAGATACGCAGTATTTT. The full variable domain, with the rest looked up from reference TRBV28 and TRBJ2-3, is DVKVTQSSRYLVKRTGEKVFLECVQDMDHENMFWYRQDPGLGLRLIYFSYDVKMKEKGDIPEGYSVSREKKERFSLILESASTNQTSMYLCASSPSGRGSDTQYFGPGTRLTVL.